These T cell receptor beta chains were read from a single sample in a study of CD8 T cells in Susac syndrome. From the immunoSEQ multiplex PCR reads, TCRdb called clonotypes with MiXCR, one entry per CDR3 protein. The table has 65,000 to 85,000 distinct CDR3 sequences, under 95% seen once; the top ten hold 0.35% to 0.5%. Sequenced input: CD8+ T cells from PBMCs. The source of these receptors is a human donor with Susac syndrome. Both conserved end residues are trimmed from each CDR3. A D gene is named only where the DNA matches it firmly.

>TRBJ1-5|TRBD1|TRBV10-3|16
AISESWTGVRRNQPQH
>TRBJ2-7|NA|TRBV6-2/TRBV6-3|13
ASSSPQAVGHEQY
>TRBJ2-7|NA|TRBV18|14
ASSPIPGQSSYEQY
>TRBJ2-1|NA|TRBV4-2|13
ASSQDTGLHNEQF
>TRBJ1-2|TRBD1|TRBV5-4|13
ASSLAGTGRDGYT
>TRBJ2-7|TRBD2|TRBV28|11
ASSFSGPYEQY
>TRBJ2-7|TRBD2|TRBV7-9|16
ASSLASGGYLSSYEQY
>TRBJ1-1|NA|TRBV30|11
ARTPPANTEAF
>TRBJ2-7|TRBD2|TRBV7-9|12
ASSATSGPYEQY
>TRBJ1-5|TRBD1|TRBV10-3|12
AISQDREPQPQH
>TRBJ2-1|TRBD2|TRBV19|11
ASRLAGVNEQF
>TRBJ1-5|NA|TRBV28|12
ASSQRPGRRPQH
>TRBJ2-7|TRBD1|TRBV7-2|12
ASSLDRATYEQY
>TRBJ1-2|NA|TRBV5-6|12
ASSSRAFSDGYT
>TRBJ1-1|NA|TRBV10-3|10
AISDGNTEAF
>TRBJ2-1|TRBD2|TRBV20-1|15
SARCQRGCRSENEQF
>TRBJ2-1|TRBD1|TRBV7-6|14
ASSLLPGQTYNEQF
>TRBJ2-1|NA|TRBV7-9|10
ASSRQPNEQF
>TRBJ1-2|NA|TRBV2|11
ASSEGAFYGYT
>TRBJ1-4|NA|TRBV6-1|12
ASTTGESSEKLF
>TRBJ1-5|NA|TRBV7-8|14
ASSLSSAYSNQPQH
>TRBJ2-5|NA|TRBV7-2|13
ASTPAGGNFETQY
>TRBJ2-3|TRBD2|TRBV27|15
ASSFSGGALGTDTQY
>TRBJ2-7|TRBD2|TRBV7-2|13
ASSLGGTSGYEQY
>TRBJ2-1|TRBD1|TRBV18|14
ASSPRGTGADNEQF
>TRBJ1-1|NA|TRBV4-3|13
ASSQDQNMNTEAF
>TRBJ1-5|NA|TRBV2|13
ASSVNTGVNQPQH
>TRBJ2-3|TRBD2|TRBV7-2|13
ASSLGGRVTDTQY